The source of this T cell receptor beta chain is a study of T-cell memory formation after mild COVID-19. About the study: TCR clusters mostly belonged to single donors.

Researchers used 5'RACE with constant-segment primers to make TCR alpha and TCR beta cDNA libraries that carry sample barcodes and UMIs. TCRdb reprocessed the 5' RACE reads via MiXCR and lists one record per CDR3 protein. The table records roughly 400,000 distinct CDR3 sequences, roughly 17% of them present only once. General study findings and limits: Later expanders leaned CD4+, whereas clones that contracted between day 15 and 85 were balanced CD4/CD8.

About this clonotype itself: Its antigen is currently unknown.

Germline lookup yields CDR1 WSHSY and CDR2 SAAADI. The CDR3 is 18 amino acids. V gave up 10 bases and J gave up 1 base; unmatched junction bases: 20. This clonotype was obtained from a man younger than 35 who had mild COVID-19 (a few samples of this study predate the infection). Cell type and time point are not known. The chain joins TRBV10-2 to TRBJ1-1; TRBD1 agrees at 8 bases. The sequenced sample was PBMCs or a T cell subset sorted from them (not recorded which). As DNA, the CDR3 is TGCGCCACCACAGGACGGACAGGGTGGATCCGCAAGAACACTGAAGCTTTCTTT. It yields the protein CATTGRTGWIRKNTEAFF.